The rows below give T cell receptor beta chains drawn from one sample of a study of cytomegalovirus exposure and HLA in healthy donors. The protocol was immunoSEQ multiplex PCR, while the TCRdb copy is restricted to in-frame clones and leaves out a portion. The sample yields about 110,000 clones, approximately 90% seen once. The sample consisted of PBMCs. All receptors come from a woman under 40 in good health and CMV-seropositive. CDR3s include the opening cysteine and the closing phenylalanine or tryptophan. D genes are given only for firm matches. Clone size is not always given. Where it is, it says once, few, many or a class for expanded clones.

V: TRBV5-1; J: TRBJ1-3; size: -; D: -; CDR3: CASSPSGGDGNTIYF; DNA: TGCGCCAGCAGCCCCTCAGGAGGGGATGGAAACACCATATATTTT
V: TRBV2; J: TRBJ2-1; size: -; D: -; CDR3: CASSLTQGLNEQFF; DNA: TGTGCCAGCAGTTTAACCCAGGGGCTCAATGAGCAGTTCTTC
V: TRBV18; J: TRBJ2-7; size: -; D: TRBD1; CDR3: CASSPTGVEQYF; DNA: TGTGCCAGCTCACCCACAGGGGTCGAGCAGTACTTC
V: TRBV2; J: TRBJ1-5; size: -; D: -; CDR3: CASRPREGQPQHF; DNA: TGTGCCAGCAGGCCCCGGGAAGGGCAGCCCCAGCATTTT
V: TRBV15; J: TRBJ1-4; size: -; D: -; CDR3: CATSRSIQGTGEKLFF; DNA: TGTGCCACCAGCAGATCTATACAGGGTACGGGTGAAAAACTGTTTTTT
V: TRBV7-9; J: TRBJ2-5; size: -; D: -; CDR3: CASSPRGPQETQYF; DNA: TGTGCCAGCAGCCCGCGGGGGCCTCAAGAGACCCAGTACTTC
V: TRBV28; J: TRBJ1-5; size: -; D: TRBD1; CDR3: CASSFRGPQPQHF; DNA: TGTGCCAGCAGTTTCAGGGGGCCACAGCCCCAGCATTTT
V: TRBV18; J: TRBJ1-2; size: -; D: -; CDR3: CASSPYETGLKNYGYTF; DNA: TGTGCCAGCTCACCATACGAGACAGGACTTAAAAACTATGGCTACACCTTC
V: TRBV4-1; J: TRBJ1-2; size: few; D: -; CDR3: CASSQPPRGAGYGYTF; DNA: TGCGCCAGCAGCCAACCCCCCCGGGGGGCTGGCTATGGCTACACCTTC
V: TRBV19; J: TRBJ2-2; size: -; D: TRBD2; CDR3: CASSIGLAGGRAGTGELFF; DNA: TGTGCCAGTAGTATAGGACTAGCGGGAGGGCGAGCGGGGACCGGGGAGCTGTTTTTT
V: TRBV2; J: TRBJ2-2; size: -; D: TRBD1; CDR3: CASSADRGNTGELFF; DNA: TGTGCCAGCAGTGCCGACAGGGGCAACACCGGGGAGCTGTTTTTT
V: TRBV7-2; J: TRBJ2-2; size: -; D: TRBD1; CDR3: CASSLNRGTGELFF; DNA: TGTGCCAGCAGCTTAAACAGGGGCACCGGGGAGCTGTTTTTT